The clone carrying this T cell receptor (beta chain) was observed a single time. This entry belongs to a study of blood T cell repertoires in COVID-19. The wider study: The United States, Italy and Spain provided the acute and convalescent COVID-19 samples. PBMCs, B-cell-depleted T cells, or T cells provided the cDNA or gDNA that made up the material.

This CDR3 region has 16 residues. With 7 bases clipped from V and 5 bases from J, the junction kept 14 bases outside the gene matches. Germline V gene data show CDR1 as LGHNT and CDR2 as FRNRAP. Profiling relied on immunoSEQ multiplex PCR, and the TCRdb table lists in-frame clones only, not all of them. In the table there are approximately 68,000 clones, approximately 89% of which are singletons. V gene TRBV12-5 combines with J gene TRBJ2-3, with 8 bases matching TRBD2. The origin of this receptor is a woman aged 55-70 years with acute or convalescent COVID-19. The sample consisted of peripheral blood. Written as DNA, the CDR3 is TGTGCTAGTGCCGGGGGGGATCTAGCGTCCGGAGATACGCAGTATTTT. Residues: CASAGGDLASGDTQYF.